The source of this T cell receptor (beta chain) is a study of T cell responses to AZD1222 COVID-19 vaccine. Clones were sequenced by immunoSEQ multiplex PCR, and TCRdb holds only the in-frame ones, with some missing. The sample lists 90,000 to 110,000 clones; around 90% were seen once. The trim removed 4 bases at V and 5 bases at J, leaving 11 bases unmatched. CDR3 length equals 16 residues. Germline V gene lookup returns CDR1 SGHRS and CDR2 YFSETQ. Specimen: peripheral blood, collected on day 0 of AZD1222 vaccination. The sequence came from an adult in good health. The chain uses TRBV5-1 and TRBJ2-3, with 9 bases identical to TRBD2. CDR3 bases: TGCGCCAGCAGCCTTAGCGGGAGTGGAGTAGGAGATACGCAGTATTTT. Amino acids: CASSLSGSGVGDTQYF.